Listed below are T cell receptor beta chains from one sample, sequenced in a study of OX40 agonist ivuxolimab in advanced cancers. TCRdb's copy holds only in-frame clones and misses some; the assay was immunoSEQ multiplex PCR. The table includes roughly 76,000 clones, 70% to 85% detected once. The sample consisted of CD4+ or CD8+ T cells sorted from blood, taken in a trial of the OX40 agonist ivuxolimab. These receptors all stem from an adult with an advanced solid tumor such as melanoma, head and neck, liver or kidney cancer. The CDR3 runs from the conserved cysteine through the conserved F or W. A D gene is named only where the DNA matches it firmly. Clone size is not always given. Where it is, it says once, few, many or a class for expanded clones.

clone size	V gene	J gene	D gene	CDR3 protein	CDR3 DNA
.	TRBV15	TRBJ2-5	.	CATSSDSPFRETQYF	TGTGCCACCAGCTCAGACTCCCCATTCAGGGAGACCCAGTACTTC
.	TRBV6-1	TRBJ2-7	TRBD1	CASRYTGVSSYEQYF	TGTGCCAGCAGGTATACAGGGGTCTCCTCCTACGAGCAGTACTTC
.	TRBV7-2	TRBJ2-3	TRBD2	CASSSFSGGYGTDTQYF	TGTGCCAGCAGCTCCTTTAGCGGGGGGTATGGCACAGATACGCAGTATTTT
.	TRBV6-6	TRBJ1-2	.	CASTPGGTGYTF	TGTGCCAGTACCCCGGGTGGAACGGGCTACACCTTC
once	TRBV19	TRBJ1-3	.	CASSGNTIYF	TGTGCCAGTTCGGGAAACACCATATATTTT
.	TRBV7-3	TRBJ2-1	.	CASSSKGKGVYNEQFF	TGTGCCAGCAGCTCCAAGGGGAAGGGGGTTTACAATGAGCAGTTCTTC
.	TRBV6-5	TRBJ2-5	.	CASSRTGLRETQYF	TGTGCCAGCAGCCGTACGGGTTTAAGAGAGACCCAGTACTTC
.	TRBV6-1	TRBJ2-3	TRBD1	CASDRDIPGTDTQYF	TGTGCCAGTGACAGGGACATTCCCGGCACAGATACGCAGTATTTT
few	TRBV28	TRBJ1-1	.	CASIPWGGPENTEAFF	TGTGCCAGCATCCCTTGGGGCGGACCGGAGAACACTGAAGCTTTCTTT
few	TRBV19	TRBJ1-1	.	CASSIDGVNTEAFF	TGTGCCAGTAGTATAGACGGGGTGAACACTGAAGCTTTCTTT
.	TRBV6-5	TRBJ1-2	.	CASSYKQGLGYTF	TGTGCCAGCAGTTACAAGCAGGGACTTGGCTACACCTTC
.	TRBV7-9	TRBJ2-2	.	CASSLALLKLFF	TGTGCCAGCAGCTTGGCCCTATTAAAGCTGTTTTTT
.	TRBV7-2	TRBJ1-2	.	CASSSKTANYGYTF	TGTGCCAGCAGCTCCAAGACAGCTAACTATGGCTACACCTTC
.	TRBV29-1	TRBJ2-2	TRBD1	CSVRGQLITGELFF	TGCAGCGTTAGGGGACAGCTAATCACCGGGGAGCTGTTTTTT
.	TRBV7-2	TRBJ2-3	.	CASSLASGRTDTQYF	TGTGCCAGCAGCTTAGCGTCCGGACGCACAGATACGCAGTATTTT
.	TRBV7-2	TRBJ2-1	.	CASSLARRNNEQFF	TGTGCCAGCAGCTTAGCACGCAGAAACAATGAGCAGTTCTTC
.	TRBV10-3	TRBJ1-2	.	CATLPSANYGYTF	TGTGCCACCCTACCCAGTGCTAACTATGGCTACACCTTC
.	TRBV25-1	TRBJ2-3	TRBD1	CASSDGTGTDTQYF	TGTGCCAGCAGTGATGGGACAGGCACAGATACGCAGTATTTT
.	TRBV15	TRBJ1-2	TRBD1	CATSLGTGGWNGYTF	TGTGCCACCAGCCTCGGGACAGGGGGCTGGAATGGCTACACCTTC
.	TRBV4-3	TRBJ2-4	.	CASSQVGAIADIQYF	TGCGCCAGCAGCCAAGTCGGGGCAATCGCGGACATTCAGTACTTC
.	TRBV6-1	TRBJ1-4	.	CASSANREGKLFF	TGTGCCAGCAGTGCCAACAGGGAAGGAAAACTGTTTTTT
.	TRBV2	TRBJ2-3	.	CASLFGGSTDTQYF	TGTGCCAGCCTATTTGGGGGAAGCACAGATACGCAGTATTTT
.	TRBV6-5	TRBJ2-5	.	CASTESQSQYF	TGTGCCAGCACCGAATCCCAGTCCCAGTACTTC
.	TRBV19	TRBJ1-2	TRBD1	CASSIPGQGAWGYTF	TGTGCCAGTAGTATACCCGGACAGGGTGCGTGGGGCTACACCTTC
.	TRBV10-2	TRBJ1-1	TRBD1	CASRQGAITEAFF	TGCGCCAGCAGACAGGGGGCGATCACTGAAGCTTTCTTT
.	TRBV5-4	TRBJ2-7	TRBD1	CASSGTGAYEQYF	TGTGCCAGCTCCGGGACAGGGGCCTACGAGCAGTACTTC
few	TRBV7-2	TRBJ2-1	.	CASSFIDNEQFF	TGTGCCAGCAGCTTCATTGACAATGAGCAGTTCTTC
.	TRBV6-6	TRBJ1-4	.	CASSTYGEDEKLFF	TGTGCCAGCAGTACGTACGGGGAGGACGAAAAACTGTTTTTT
.	TRBV7-2	TRBJ2-3	.	CASSLELAGGDTQYF	TGTGCCAGCAGCTTAGAACTAGCTGGGGGCGATACGCAGTATTTT
.	TRBV7-2	TRBJ2-7	TRBD2	CASSLVLAGGHEQYF	TGTGCCAGCAGCTTAGTCCTAGCGGGGGGCCACGAGCAGTACTTC
.	TRBV5-8	TRBJ1-1	.	CASSLAGDTEAFF	TGTGCCAGCAGCTTGGCAGGGGACACTGAAGCTTTCTTT
.	TRBV7-2	TRBJ1-1	.	CASSRDRNTEAFF	TGTGCCAGCAGCCGAGACAGGAACACTGAAGCTTTCTTT
.	TRBV12-5	TRBJ2-3	TRBD2	CASGLGASGGTDTQYF	TGTGCTAGTGGTTTGGGGGCTAGCGGGGGCACAGATACGCAGTATTTT
.	TRBV29-1	TRBJ1-5	.	CSVTGNSNQPQHF	TGCAGCGTAACCGGAAATAGCAATCAGCCCCAGCATTTT
.	TRBV9	TRBJ2-7	.	CASSVDGRGYEQYF	TGTGCCAGCAGCGTAGATGGCAGGGGTTACGAGCAGTACTTC
.	TRBV19	TRBJ1-5	.	CASRNTGSSYNQPQHF	TGTGCCAGTAGGAATACAGGTTCGAGCTACAATCAGCCCCAGCATTTT
.	TRBV5-1	TRBJ2-2	TRBD1	CASSTGTVNTGELFF	TGCGCCAGCAGCACCGGGACAGTGAACACCGGGGAGCTGTTTTTT
.	TRBV4-3	TRBJ2-5	TRBD2	CASSQGFGTSRETQYF	TGCGCCAGCAGCCAAGGATTTGGGACTAGTAGGGAGACCCAGTACTTC
few	TRBV7-3	TRBJ2-1	.	CASSDRDNQFF	TGTGCCAGCAGCGACCGGGACAACCAGTTCTTC
.	TRBV6-5	TRBJ2-7	.	CASSYAAGQSYEQYF	TGTGCCAGCAGTTACGCAGCCGGACAGTCCTACGAGCAGTACTTC
.	TRBV25-1	TRBJ2-3	TRBD1	CASRQGTQYF	TGTGCCAGTCGACAGGGGACGCAGTATTTT
.	TRBV6-5	TRBJ1-1	.	CASSRRGTEAFF	TGTGCCAGCAGTCGAAGAGGCACTGAAGCTTTCTTT
.	TRBV2	TRBJ2-5	.	CASSNGGLQETQYF	TGTGCCAGCAGTAATGGCGGGCTCCAAGAGACCCAGTACTTC
.	TRBV6-4	TRBJ1-2	TRBD1	CASRERTGLHYGYTF	TGTGCCAGCAGAGAACGGACAGGGTTGCACTATGGCTACACCTTC
.	TRBV18	TRBJ1-5	.	CASSPLGPPINQPQHF	TGTGCCAGCTCACCCCTGGGTCCCCCGATCAATCAGCCCCAGCATTTT
.	TRBV9	TRBJ2-1	.	CASSGRPYSYNEQFF	TGTGCCAGCAGCGGACGACCCTACTCCTACAATGAGCAGTTCTTC
.	TRBV7-8	TRBJ1-2	TRBD1	CASSLGQGEDYTF	TGTGCCAGCAGCTTGGGACAGGGGGAGGACTACACCTTC
.	TRBV6-1	TRBJ1-2	.	CASSELRVFNYGYTF	TGTGCCAGCAGTGAACTTCGGGTTTTTAACTATGGCTACACCTTC
.	TRBV5-8	TRBJ2-3	.	CASSLDRQGPDTQYF	TGTGCCAGCAGCTTGGACCGCCAAGGCCCAGATACGCAGTATTTT
.	TRBV18	TRBJ1-1	TRBD1	CASSPSAGGLMNTEAFF	TGTGCCAGCTCACCATCGGCAGGGGGCCTTATGAACACTGAAGCTTTCTTT
.	TRBV25-1	TRBJ2-3	.	CASSFTDTQYF	TGTGCCAGCAGCTTCACAGATACGCAGTATTTT
once	TRBV27	TRBJ2-3	TRBD1	CASSPTGGPTDTQYF	TGTGCCAGCAGTCCGACAGGGGGCCCCACAGATACGCAGTATTTT
.	TRBV7-2	TRBJ1-5	.	CASSSGDGQPQHF	TGTGCCAGCAGCTCGGGGGACGGGCAGCCCCAGCATTTT
.	TRBV6-1	TRBJ1-2	.	CASSSVPGDGYTF	TGTGCCAGCAGCTCGGTCCCTGGGGACGGCTACACCTTC
.	TRBV7-2	TRBJ2-7	.	CASSLGRGDEQYF	TGTGCCAGCAGCTTAGGCCGGGGAGACGAGCAGTACTTC